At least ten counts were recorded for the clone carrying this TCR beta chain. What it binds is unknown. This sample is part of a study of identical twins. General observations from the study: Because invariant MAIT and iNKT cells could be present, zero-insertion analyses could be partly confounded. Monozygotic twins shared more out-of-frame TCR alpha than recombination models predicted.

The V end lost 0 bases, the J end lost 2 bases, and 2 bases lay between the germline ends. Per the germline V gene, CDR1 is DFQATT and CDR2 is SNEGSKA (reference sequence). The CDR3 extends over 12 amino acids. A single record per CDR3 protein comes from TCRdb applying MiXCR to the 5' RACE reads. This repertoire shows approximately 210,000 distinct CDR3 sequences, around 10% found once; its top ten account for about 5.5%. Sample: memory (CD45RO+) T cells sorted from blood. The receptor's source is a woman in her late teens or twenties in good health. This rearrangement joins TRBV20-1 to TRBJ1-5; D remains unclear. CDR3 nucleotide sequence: TGCAGTGCTAGAGATGGCAATCAGCCCCAGCATTTT. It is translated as CSARDGNQPQHF.